One sample yielded the 21 T cell receptor beta chains listed below, sequenced in a study of blood T cell repertoires in COVID-19. The assay was immunoSEQ multiplex PCR, and TCRdb's table has in-frame clones only and misses some. This sample yields 250,000 to 300,000 clones, of which under 90% are seen a single time; approximately 2% belongs to the top ten. Sequences were obtained from peripheral blood. Receptor source: a man aged 45-65 years with acute or convalescent COVID-19.

J is TRBJ2-3 and V is TRBV21-1; no check of the table's D call, TRBD2, against the DNA was made. TRBV21-1 is labeled a pseudogene. CDR3 length equals 17 residues. The CDR3 region is CASSKVLAGTSTDTQYF. CDR3 nucleotides: TGTGCCAGCAGCAAAGTACTAGCGGGGACTAGCACAGATACGCAGTATTTT.

This chain links TRBV29-1 with TRBJ1-2; no clear D. The germline V gene encodes CDR1 SQVTM and CDR2 ANQGSEA. Trimming cost V 5 bases and J 5 bases, with 9 bases left between them. The CDR3 contains 11 residues. CDR3: CSVLAGYGYTF. The CDR3 DNA reads TGCAGCGTTTTAGCTGGTTATGGCTACACCTTC. Full variable domain (missing parts from reference TRBV29-1 and TRBJ1-2): SAVISQKPSRDICQRGTSLTIQCQVDSQVTMMFWYRQQPGQSLTLIATANQGSEATYESGFVIDKFPISRPNLTFSTLTVSNMSPEDSSIYLCSVLAGYGYTFGSGTRLTVV.

This chain joins TRBV24-1 and TRBJ2-2; 10 nucleotides agree with TRBD1. Germline V gene sequence: CDR1 KGHDR, CDR2 SFDVKD. The V gene end was trimmed by 3 bases and the J gene end by 2 bases; junction bases not matched to a gene: 2. The CDR3 is 16 residues long. CDR3: CATSDRTGGNTGELFF. For the CDR3, the DNA is TGTGCCACCAGTGATCGGACAGGGGGTAACACCGGGGAGCTGTTTTTT.

J is TRBJ1-5 and V is TRBV15; D is perhaps TRBD1 (6 bases). CDR1 is LNHNV, CDR2 YYDKDF, per germline (reference sequence). This CDR3 comprises 15 residues. V lost 0 bases and J 7 bases, leaving 13 bases between the germline ends. The CDR3: CATSREGRGGQPQHF. CDR3 sequence (DNA): TGTGCCACCAGCAGAGAGGGACGAGGGGGACAGCCCCAGCATTTT.

The V call is TRBV19, the J call TRBJ1-2; weak D call: TRBD1 (6 bases). The length of the CDR3 is 15 residues. The V gene's germline CDR1 is LNHDA and CDR2 SQIVND (reference sequence). V was trimmed by 4 bases and J by 4 bases, leaving 16 bases between them. The CDR3 protein is CASSTQQGLSYGYTF. As DNA, the CDR3 is TGTGCCAGTAGTACTCAACAGGGTCTCTCCTATGGCTACACCTTC.

The chain uses TRBV6-5 and TRBJ1-5, with 7 positions matching TRBD1. CDR1 and CDR2 from the germline V gene are MNHEY and SVGAGI. The V and J ends lost 6 bases and 3 bases, in that order; junction bases with no gene match: 5. This CDR3 region has 14 residues. In DNA form, the CDR3 reads TGTGCCAGCAGCCGGGACAGCTTCAATCAGCCCCAGCATTTT. Its translation: CASSRDSFNQPQHF.

As concerns this clone: Other DNA sequences within the sample encode an identical CDR3. This rearrangement joins TRBV5-1 to TRBJ2-2; D perhaps matches TRBD2 (6 bases). V was shortened by 0 bases and J by 5 bases, with 11 bases between the two germline ends. The CDR3 loop spans 15 amino acids. Germline V lookup: CDR1 SGHRS, CDR2 YFSETQ. The CDR3 region is CASSLVRGGTGELFF. The DNA of the CDR3 is TGCGCCAGCAGCTTGGTTAGGGGAGGAACCGGGGAGCTGTTTTTT.

This chain connects TRBV11-2 to TRBJ2-5; D remains ambiguous. CDR1 and CDR2 from the germline V gene are SGHAT and FQNNGV. V was trimmed by 0 bases and J by 9 bases, leaving 11 bases between them. The CDR3 is made up of 13 amino acids. As DNA, the CDR3 is TGTGCCAGCAGCTTAGAGCCTCCGGCGGCCCAGTACTTC. Its protein product is CASSLEPPAAQYF.

This clone showed up just once. V is TRBV5-1 and J is TRBJ2-1; TRBD1 is a possible D gene (5 bases). Trimming shortened V by 2 bases and J by 3 bases, and 12 bases separated the two germline ends. CDR3 length: 15 residues. Germline-derived CDR1 and CDR2 are SGHRS and YFSETQ. CDR3 bases: TGCGCCAGCAGCTTCAAACAGGCTCTCTACAATGAGCAGTTCTTC. This encodes CASSFKQALYNEQFF.

The gene calls are TRBV5-6 and TRBJ1-4, with 7 bases fitting TRBD1. This CDR3 comprises 14 residues. J was trimmed by 7 bases and V by 3 bases; bases with no gene match: 6. Germline CDR1 SGHDT, CDR2 YYEEEE. In DNA, the CDR3 is TGTGCCAGCAGCTCCAGGGGGGCGGGTGAAAAACTGTTTTTT. It codes for CASSSRGAGEKLFF.

This chain uses TRBV6-5 with TRBJ2-3, with TRBD1 matching 7 bases. The V gene's germline CDR1 is MNHEY and CDR2 SVGAGI. V gave up 7 bases and J gave up 2 bases; unmatched junction bases: 9. The CDR3 runs to 15 residues. CDR3 in DNA: TGTGCCAGCACCCATTGGGGACAGAACACAGATACGCAGTATTTT. Translated: CASTHWGQNTDTQYF.

The CDR3 region has the DNA TGTGCCAGCACCCCGGGGCGGGGGCGAGGAGATACGCAGTATTTT. It specifies CASTPGRGRGDTQYF. The genes are TRBV27 and TRBJ2-3; perhaps TRBD2 as D (7 bases). Trimming stripped 7 bases from V and 5 bases from J, with 19 bases between. The CDR3 is made up of 15 amino acids. From germline, CDR1 is MNHEY and CDR2 SMNVEV (reference sequence).

The chain recombines TRBV7-9 with TRBJ2-7; D is perhaps TRBD1 (6 bases). The CDR3 has 13 amino acids. The ends were cut back, 1 base at V and 7 bases at J, with 11 bases in the middle. Germline loops: CDR1 SEHNR, CDR2 FQNEAQ (reference sequence). The CDR3 loop is CASSLEQGREQYF. CDR3 nucleotides: TGTGCCAGCAGCTTAGAACAGGGTCGGGAGCAGTACTTC.

V is TRBV7-3 and J is TRBJ1-2; TRBD1 agrees at 7 bases. With V trimmed by 5 bases and J by 4 bases, 4 bases remained unmatched. From germline, CDR1 is SGHTA and CDR2 FQGTGA. The CDR3 extends over 13 amino acids. CDR3 region: CASSPGTVYGYTF. The CDR3 nucleotides read TGTGCCAGCAGCCCAGGGACAGTCTATGGCTACACCTTC.

The chain joins TRBV4-2 to TRBJ1-3; no definite D call. This CDR3 is built from 16 residues. Germline values: CDR1 LGHNA, CDR2 YNFKEQ. The V and J ends lost 0 bases and 1 base respectively, with 10 bases between them. The CDR3 coding sequence is TGTGCCAGCAGCCAAGATCCGAGCGGGTCTGGAAACACCATATATTTT. Encoded protein: CASSQDPSGSGNTIYF.

The V call is TRBV5-1, the J call TRBJ2-3; TRBD2 matches at 8 bases. This CDR3 region has 15 residues. Germline loops: CDR1 SGHRS, CDR2 YFSETQ. V dropped 0 bases and J dropped 5; count of bases not matched to a gene: 5. The CDR3 spells CASSLEGSGVDTQYF. The DNA of the CDR3 is TGCGCCAGCAGCTTGGAAGGTAGCGGGGTAGATACGCAGTATTTT.

The V call is TRBV7-8, the J call TRBJ1-1; no definite D call. Germline CDR1 and CDR2: SGHVS and FQNEAQ. The CDR3 is made up of 14 amino acids. Trimming removed 5 bases at V and 9 bases at J, with 19 bases between. The CDR3 nucleotides are TGTGCCAGCAGCCAACCCCCCCAACAGCATCAAGCTTTCTTT. Its translation: CASSQPPQQHQAFF.

This chain links TRBV30 with TRBJ1-3, with no clear D. Germline CDR1 is GTSNPN and CDR2 is SVGIG (reference sequence). The CDR3 consists of 14 residues. Trimming cost V 3 bases and J 5 bases, with 14 bases left between them. CDR3 protein: CAWSFQAGRNTIYF. The CDR3 DNA reads as TGTGCCTGGAGCTTTCAGGCTGGTAGAAACACCATATATTTT. The variable domain in full, with the rest retrieved from reference TRBV30 and TRBJ1-3, is SQTIHQWPATLVQPVGSPLSLECTVEGTSNPNLYWYRQAAGRGLQLLFYSVGIGQISSEVPQNLSASRPQDRQFILSSKKLLLSDSGFYLCAWSFQAGRNTIYFGEGSWLTVV.

The rearrangement links TRBV29-1 to TRBJ2-5; TRBD1 agrees at 7 bases. V was clipped by 5 bases and J by 2 bases; unmatched bases: 8. CDR1 and CDR2 (germline): SQVTM, ANQGSEA. The CDR3 runs to 14 residues. CDR3 sequence: CSVSPGQRQETQYF. DNA for the CDR3: TGCAGCGTTAGCCCGGGACAGAGACAAGAGACCCAGTACTTC.

CDR3 sequence (DNA): TGTGCCAGCAGCTTAGCGGGACAGGGAATCTATGAGCAGTTCTTC. Translation gives CASSLAGQGIYEQFF. V usage is TRBV7-8 and J usage is TRBJ2-1; 9 positions match TRBD1. Germline CDR1 SGHVS, CDR2 FQNEAQ. J gave up 8 bases and V 0 bases, and 5 bases lay outside the gene matches. The CDR3 loop spans 15 amino acids.

The V call is TRBV7-8, the J call TRBJ2-1; D is perhaps TRBD2 (6 bases). V was pared by 6 bases and J by 4 bases, with 10 bases between. Germline assignment: CDR1 SGHVS and CDR2 FQNEAQ. The CDR3 loop spans 13 amino acids. CDR3 nucleotide sequence: TGTGCCAGCAGTCCGGGGGAGTACAATGAGCAGTTCTTC. It encodes CASSPGEYNEQFF.